The 30 T cell receptor beta chains below come from one sample, sequenced in a study of T cell responses to AZD1222 COVID-19 vaccine. Generated by immunoSEQ multiplex PCR, the TCRdb table keeps only in-frame clones and is missing some. The data show more than 100,000 clones, about 94% seen once. Here the sequenced sample was peripheral blood, taken on day 0 of AZD1222 vaccination. The origin of the receptors is an adult in good health.

V usage is TRBV7-6 and J usage is TRBJ1-4; TRBD1 is a possible D gene (5 bases). The germline CDR1 and CDR2 sequences are SGHVS and FNYEAQ. Between the trimmed V and J ends, which lost 1 base and 5 bases, there was a span of 11 bases. The CDR3 sequence is 15 residues long. In nucleotides, the CDR3 is TGTGCCAGCAGCTTAGATGGGGGTGAAAATGAAAAACTGTTTTTT. Translated, it gives CASSLDGGENEKLFF.

The rearrangement uses TRBV14 and TRBJ2-7; D may be TRBD1 (5 bases). Deletions cut 0 bases from V and 2 bases from J, with 8 bases between. CDR3 length: 14 amino acids. The germline V gene encodes CDR1 SGHDN and CDR2 FVKESK. CDR3 sequence reads: CASSQDLGAYEQYF. CDR3 nucleotide sequence: TGTGCCAGCAGCCAAGATTTAGGGGCCTACGAGCAGTACTTC.

The V call is TRBV6-5, the J call TRBJ2-5; 9 bases fit TRBD2. V lost 9 bases, J lost 5 bases, and 7 bases stayed unmatched. Germline lookup yields CDR1 MNHEY and CDR2 SVGAGI. There are 13 residues in the CDR3. The CDR3 region has the DNA TGTGCCAGTTCCCTAGCGGGAATCGAGACCCAGTACTTC. Amino acids: CASSLAGIETQYF.

The sample holds one count of this clone. The gene calls are TRBV5-4 and TRBJ2-1; 7 bases are a match to TRBD2. In germline, CDR1 is SGHNT, CDR2 YYREEE (reference sequence). J was trimmed by 1 base and V by 0 bases; bases with no gene match: 4. The CDR3 length is 16 residues. CDR3 sequence: CASSLGGGGSYNEQFF. CDR3 nucleotides: TGTGCCAGCAGCTTGGGTGGCGGGGGATCCTACAATGAGCAGTTCTTC.

The V gene is TRBV6-5, the J gene TRBJ2-2, with D perhaps TRBD2 (5 bases). The V gene lost 2 bases and the J gene lost 4 bases, with 14 bases spanning the gap. There are 16 residues in the CDR3. The germline V gene has CDR1 MNHEY and CDR2 SVGAGI. The CDR3 sequence: CASSYPTGYGTGELFF. DNA of the CDR3: TGTGCCAGCAGTTACCCGACGGGGTACGGCACCGGGGAGCTGTTTTTT.

The chain recombines TRBV25-1 with TRBJ1-1; tentatively, D is TRBD1 (6 bases). The germline V gene has CDR1 MGHDK and CDR2 SYGVNS. This CDR3 is built from 13 residues. Trimming shortened V by 2 bases and J by 8 bases, and 12 bases separated the two germline ends. The CDR3 sequence: CASSERGFPEAFF. The CDR3 DNA reads as TGTGCCAGCAGTGAAAGGGGGTTCCCCGAAGCTTTCTTT.

The chain recombines TRBV11-2 with TRBJ2-7; 11 nucleotides match TRBD2. The CDR3 sequence is 15 residues long. The germline CDR1 and CDR2 sequences are SGHAT and FQNNGV. With 5 bases clipped from V and 7 bases from J, the junction kept 10 bases outside the gene matches. This chain's CDR3 is CASSQGLAGPREQYF. The CDR3 DNA sequence: TGTGCCAGCAGCCAAGGACTAGCGGGCCCTAGGGAGCAGTACTTC. Drawing the rest from reference TRBV11-2 and TRBJ2-7, the complete variable domain is EAGVAQSPRYKIIEKRQSVAFWCNPISGHATLYWYQQILGQGPKLLIQFQNNGVVDDSQLPKDRFSAERLKGVDSTLKIQPAKLEDSAVYLCASSQGLAGPREQYFGPGTRLTVT.

The chain combines TRBV18 with TRBJ2-7; the D gene is possibly TRBD1 (6 bases). The CDR3 consists of 14 residues. Trimming left V 2 bases short and J 1 base short, with 9 bases between. Germline V lookup: CDR1 KGHSH, CDR2 LQKENI. The CDR3 loop is CASSPRTESYEQYF. CDR3 nucleotide sequence: TGTGCCAGCTCACCAAGGACAGAATCCTACGAGCAGTACTTC.

The chain couples TRBV5-6 to TRBJ2-5; no clear D gene. The CDR3 spans 15 residues. Trimming pared 2 bases from V and 5 bases from J, leaving 16 bases between. Per germline, CDR1 SGHDT and CDR2 YYEEEE. CDR3 sequence reads: CASSFIGSSGETQYF. The DNA for the CDR3 is TGTGCCAGCAGCTTCATAGGTTCATCCGGGGAGACCCAGTACTTC.

The chain recombines TRBV4-2 with TRBJ1-5, with D unclear. Germline V gene sequence: CDR1 LGHNA, CDR2 YNFKEQ. The CDR3 runs 14 residues. V was shortened by 0 bases and J by 7 bases, with 10 bases between the two germline ends. CDR3 sequence (DNA): TGTGCCAGCAGCCAAGAGGATCGGGGACAGCCCCAGCATTTT. The encoded protein is CASSQEDRGQPQHF.

With respect to this clone: Within the sample, other DNA sequences also encode this same CDR3. V is TRBV9 and J is TRBJ1-3, with D hard to call. CDR3 size: 15 residues. Germline lookup yields CDR1 SGDLS and CDR2 YYNGEE. Trimming removed 0 bases at V and 0 bases at J, with 7 bases between. The CDR3 nucleotides are TGTGCCAGCAGCGTAGGGGGTAGCTCTGGAAACACCATATATTTT. The encoded protein is CASSVGGSSGNTIYF.

The chain couples TRBV15 to TRBJ2-7; a weak D match, TRBD1 (6 bases). Germline lookup yields CDR1 LNHNV and CDR2 YYDKDF (reference sequence). The V end was cut by 0 bases, the J end by 3 bases, with 12 bases between. This CDR3 has 15 residues. CDR3 protein: CATSRDRQGSYEQYF. The CDR3 nucleotides are TGTGCCACCAGCAGAGATAGGCAGGGGAGCTACGAGCAGTACTTC.

The CDR3 region has the DNA TGTGCCAGCAGCCAAGAGACCTCTGGAAACACCATATATTTT. Translation: CASSQETSGNTIYF. The gene calls are TRBV4-2 and TRBJ1-3; D remains unclear. The CDR3 is 14 residues long. V lost 0 bases and J 0 bases, leaving 3 bases between the germline ends. Germline V CDR1 and CDR2: LGHNA, YNFKEQ.

The chain has TRBV6-6 and TRBJ2-6, with D maybe TRBD1 (7 bases). V lost 5 bases and J lost 0, with 17 bases in between. The germline CDR1 and CDR2 sequences are MNHNY and SVGAGI (reference sequence). There are 18 residues in the CDR3. The CDR3 nucleotides read TGTGCCAGCAGTCCCCCCAGGGGGGAGTACTCTGGGGCCAACGTCCTGACTTTC. Its translation is CASSPPRGEYSGANVLTF.

This clone was seen more than once but under ten times. This chain connects TRBV2 to TRBJ1-5; D gene unclear. Trimming stripped 2 bases from V and 1 base from J, with 3 bases between. CDR3 length: 13 residues. CDR1 SNHLY and CDR2 FYNNEI come from the germline V gene. The CDR3 DNA reads TGTGCCAGCAGTGAATCGAGCAATCAGCCCCAGCATTTT. It is translated as CASSESSNQPQHF.

The CDR3 spells CASSTSRDGAYNEQFF. CDR3 in DNA: TGTGCCAGCTCAACCAGTAGGGATGGAGCCTACAATGAGCAGTTCTTC. This chain connects TRBV18 to TRBJ2-1, with unresolved D. Trimming left V 5 bases short and J 2 bases short, with 16 bases between. Germline V lookup: CDR1 KGHSH, CDR2 LQKENI. The CDR3 length is 16 residues.

This chain connects TRBV9 to TRBJ2-3, with D possibly being TRBD2 (6 bases). The CDR3 contains 16 residues. Trimming removed 0 bases at V and 2 bases at J, with 13 bases between. Germline CDR1 is SGDLS and CDR2 is YYNGEE. For the CDR3, the DNA is TGTGCCAGCAGCGTAGCGGAGGGTGGGCTCACAGATACGCAGTATTTT. Its protein is CASSVAEGGLTDTQYF.

V and J are TRBV24-1 and TRBJ1-2; TRBD1 is a possible D gene (6 bases). The germline V gene encodes CDR1 KGHDR and CDR2 SFDVKD. There are 14 residues in the CDR3. Trimming took off 4 bases at V and 4 bases at J, with 12 bases between the two ends. CDR3 residues: CATSDTGSGYGYTF. The DNA of the CDR3 is TGTGCCACCAGTGACACAGGGTCTGGCTATGGCTACACCTTC.

The chain employs TRBV4-3 and TRBJ2-7; 8 bases are a match to TRBD2. Germline assignment: CDR1 LGHNA and CDR2 YSLEER. The V and J ends lost 0 bases and 3 bases, in that order; junction bases with no gene match: 7. CDR3 size: 16 residues. This CDR3 is CASSQELTSGFYEQYF. Written as DNA, the CDR3 is TGCGCCAGCAGCCAAGAGCTCACTAGCGGATTCTACGAGCAGTACTTC.

In this sample, this clone turned up a few times. The chain recombines TRBV6-5 with TRBJ1-4; no firm D call. The V and J ends lost 7 bases and 5 bases respectively, with 11 bases between them. From germline, CDR1 is MNHEY and CDR2 SVGAGI. The CDR3 extends over 13 amino acids. CDR3 DNA sequence: TGTGCCAGCATGGTTGGCATCAATGAAAAACTGTTTTTT. This translates into CASMVGINEKLFF.

The chain combines TRBV28 with TRBJ1-5; D is undetermined. The CDR3 has 13 amino acids. The V gene lost 1 base and the J gene lost 9 bases, with 10 bases spanning the gap. Germline values: CDR1 MDHEN, CDR2 SYDVKM. This CDR3 is CASSLFRVWPQHF. The CDR3 DNA follows: TGTGCCAGCAGTTTATTTCGGGTATGGCCCCAGCATTTT.

The chain has TRBV7-9 and TRBJ1-5, with 8 nucleotides matching TRBD1. V was pared by 1 base and J by 5 bases, with 7 bases of the junction left unmatched. This CDR3 contains 16 residues. CDR1 and CDR2 from the germline V gene are SEHNR and FQNEAQ (reference sequence). The DNA for the CDR3 is TGTGCCAGCAGCTTAGTTGGCAGGGGGCGAGATCAGCCCCAGCATTTT. It codes for CASSLVGRGRDQPQHF.

This clone was detected only a few times. The J gene is TRBJ2-2, the V gene TRBV5-4; 8 bases match TRBD1. CDR3 length equals 16 residues. CDR1 SGHNT and CDR2 YYREEE come from the germline V gene (reference sequence). Germline trimming cut 7 bases from V and 1 base from J; bases unmatched to any gene: 9. CDR3 in DNA: TGTGCCAGCGAGCGTAAGGGACAGGTGAACACCGGGGAGCTGTTTTTT. As protein: CASERKGQVNTGELFF. Combining the CDR3 with reference TRBV5-4 and TRBJ2-2 gives the whole variable domain ETGVTQSPTHLIKTRGQQVTLRCSSQSGHNTVSWYQQALGQGPQFIFQYYREEENGRGNFPPRFSGLQFPNYSSELNVNALELDDSALYLCASERKGQVNTGELFFGEGSRLTVL.

The chain has TRBV9 and TRBJ2-2; TRBD1 might be the D (6 bases). CDR3 length equals 16 residues. Trimming removed 3 bases from V and 3 bases from J, with 15 bases in between. Germline CDR1 and CDR2: SGDLS and YYNGEE. The CDR3, as DNA: TGTGCCAGCAGCGCAAGGGACATCGACTACACCGGGGAGCTGTTTTTT. Translated, it gives CASSARDIDYTGELFF.

The rearrangement uses TRBV29-1 and TRBJ2-7, with a possible D match to TRBD1 (5 bases). This CDR3 spans 15 amino acids. CDR1 and CDR2 (germline): SQVTM, ANQGSEA. Trimming shortened V by 5 bases and J by 0 bases, and 17 bases separated the two germline ends. The CDR3 DNA sequence: TGCAGCGTTCCAGGGTCCCCCGACAGCTCCTACGAGCAGTACTTC. The encoded protein is CSVPGSPDSSYEQYF.

The chain recombines TRBV6-5 with TRBJ2-3; TRBD2 agrees at 7 bases. The germline gives CDR1 MNHEY, CDR2 SVGAGI. There are 13 residues in the CDR3. Trimming removed 10 bases from V and 5 bases from J; junction bases left unmatched: 9. The DNA for the CDR3 is TGTGCCACGACCTTCGGGGGGAAAGATACGCAGTATTTT. Translated, it gives CATTFGGKDTQYF.

The rearrangement uses TRBV5-1 and TRBJ2-1, with D perhaps TRBD2 (5 bases). V was clipped by 7 bases and J by 6 bases, with 11 bases between them. CDR3 length: 12 residues. CDR1 SGHRS and CDR2 YFSETQ come from the germline V gene. DNA for the CDR3: TGCGCCAGCGGACTTCCGCCCAATGAGCAGTTCTTC. This translates into CASGLPPNEQFF.

The V call is TRBV28, the J call TRBJ2-7; D gene ambiguous. CDR1 is MDHEN and CDR2 is SYDVKM in the germline V gene. Trimming took off 5 bases at V and 4 bases at J, with 18 bases between the two ends. The CDR3 is 15 amino acids. This chain's CDR3 is CASSPSVGMGYEQYF. Here the CDR3 DNA reads TGTGCCAGCAGTCCCTCTGTGGGAATGGGATACGAGCAGTACTTC.

The chain links TRBV9 to TRBJ1-5; D may be TRBD1 (6 bases). CDR3 length: 16 residues. V was cut by 10 bases and J by 0 bases, with 20 bases left in between. The germline gives CDR1 SGDLS, CDR2 YYNGEE. DNA of the CDR3: TGTGCCCGACCGTGGACAGTGAGAATTAGCAATCAGCCCCAGCATTTT. It translates to CARPWTVRISNQPQHF. Full variable domain (outside the CDR3, taken from reference TRBV9 and TRBJ1-5): DSGVTQTPKHLITATGQRVTLRCSPRSGDLSVYWYQQSLDQGLQFLIQYYNGEERAKGNILERFSAQQFPDLHSELNLSSLELGDSALYFCARPWTVRISNQPQHFGDGTRLSIL.

This clone was seen a few times. V gene TRBV6-2 or TRBV6-3 combines with J gene TRBJ2-2; perhaps TRBD2 as D (5 bases). V lost 5 bases to trimming and J lost 12 bases, with 16 bases between them. The CDR3 sequence is 13 residues long. Per the germline V gene, CDR1 is MNHEY and CDR2 is SVGEGT. CDR3 sequence: CASSPDFTRKLFF. In DNA, the CDR3 is TGTGCCAGCAGTCCCGACTTTACTAGGAAGCTGTTTTTT.